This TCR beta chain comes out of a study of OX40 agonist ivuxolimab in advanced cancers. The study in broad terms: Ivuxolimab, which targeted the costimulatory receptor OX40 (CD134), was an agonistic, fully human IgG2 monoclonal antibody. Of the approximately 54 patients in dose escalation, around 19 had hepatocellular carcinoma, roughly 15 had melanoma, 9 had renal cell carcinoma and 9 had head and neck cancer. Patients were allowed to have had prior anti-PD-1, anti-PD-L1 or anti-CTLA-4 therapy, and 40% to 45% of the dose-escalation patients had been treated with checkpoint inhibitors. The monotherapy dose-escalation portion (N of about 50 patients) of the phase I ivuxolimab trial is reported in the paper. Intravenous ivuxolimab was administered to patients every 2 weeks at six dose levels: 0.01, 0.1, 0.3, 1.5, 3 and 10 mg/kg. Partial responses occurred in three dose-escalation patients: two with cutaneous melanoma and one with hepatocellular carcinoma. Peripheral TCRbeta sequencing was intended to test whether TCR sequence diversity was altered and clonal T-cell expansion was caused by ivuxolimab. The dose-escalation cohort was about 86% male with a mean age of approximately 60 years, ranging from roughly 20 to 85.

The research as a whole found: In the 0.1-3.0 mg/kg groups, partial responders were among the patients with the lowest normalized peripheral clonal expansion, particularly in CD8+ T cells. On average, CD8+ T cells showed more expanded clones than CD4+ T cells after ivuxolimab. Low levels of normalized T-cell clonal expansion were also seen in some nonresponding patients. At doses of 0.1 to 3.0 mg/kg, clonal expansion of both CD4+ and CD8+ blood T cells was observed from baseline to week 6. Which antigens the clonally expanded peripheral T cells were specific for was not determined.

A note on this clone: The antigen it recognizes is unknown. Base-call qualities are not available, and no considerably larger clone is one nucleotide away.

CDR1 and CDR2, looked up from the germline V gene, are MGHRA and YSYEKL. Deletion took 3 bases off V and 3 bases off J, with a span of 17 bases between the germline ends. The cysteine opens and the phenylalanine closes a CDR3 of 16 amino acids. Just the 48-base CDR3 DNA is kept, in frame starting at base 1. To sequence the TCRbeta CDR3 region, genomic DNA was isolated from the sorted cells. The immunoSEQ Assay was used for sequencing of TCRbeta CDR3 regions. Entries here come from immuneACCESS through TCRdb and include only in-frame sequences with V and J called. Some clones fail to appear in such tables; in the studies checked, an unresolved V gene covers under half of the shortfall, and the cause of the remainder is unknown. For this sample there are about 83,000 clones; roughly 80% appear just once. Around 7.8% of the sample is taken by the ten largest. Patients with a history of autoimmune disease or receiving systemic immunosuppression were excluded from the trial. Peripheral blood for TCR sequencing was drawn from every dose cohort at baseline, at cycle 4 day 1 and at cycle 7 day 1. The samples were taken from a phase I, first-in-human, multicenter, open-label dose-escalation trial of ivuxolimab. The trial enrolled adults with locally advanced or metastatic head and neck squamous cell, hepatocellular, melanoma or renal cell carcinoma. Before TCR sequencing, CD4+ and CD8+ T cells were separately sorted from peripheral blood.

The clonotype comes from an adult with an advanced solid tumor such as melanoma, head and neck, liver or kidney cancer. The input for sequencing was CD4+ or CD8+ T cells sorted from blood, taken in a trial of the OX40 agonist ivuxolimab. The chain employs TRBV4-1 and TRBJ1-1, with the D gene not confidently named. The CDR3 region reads CASSQPQGRIDTEAFF. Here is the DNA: TGCGCCAGCAGCCAGCCACAAGGTAGAATAGACACTGAAGCTTTCTTT.